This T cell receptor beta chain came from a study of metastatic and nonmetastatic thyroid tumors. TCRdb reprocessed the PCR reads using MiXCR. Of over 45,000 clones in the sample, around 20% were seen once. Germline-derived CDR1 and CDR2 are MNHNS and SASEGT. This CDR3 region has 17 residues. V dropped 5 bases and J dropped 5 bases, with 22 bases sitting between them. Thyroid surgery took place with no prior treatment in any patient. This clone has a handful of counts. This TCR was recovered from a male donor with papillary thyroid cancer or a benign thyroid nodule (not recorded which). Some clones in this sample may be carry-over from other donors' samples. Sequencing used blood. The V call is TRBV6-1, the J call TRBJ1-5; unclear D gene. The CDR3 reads CASSPLSQTDSYQPQHF. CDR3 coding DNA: TGTGCCAGCAGTCCCCTTTCCCAAACGGATAGTTATCAGCCCCAGCATTTT.